These T cell receptor beta chains were read from a single sample in a study of monozygotic twins with inflammatory bowel disease. TCRdb reanalyzed the 5' RACE reads, giving one entry per CDR3 protein sequence and no DNA. The table gives 120,000 to 150,000 distinct CDR3 sequences; the top ten clones make up 2% to 3% of it. Sequencing was performed on blood. The receptors were sampled from a human donor with ulcerative colitis or Crohn's disease, or a healthy co-twin of an affected twin (not recorded which). Each CDR3 is given with its conserved first and last residue.

j_gene | v_gene | CDR3aa
TRBJ1-1 | TRBV7-9 | CASSLHRQLNTEAFF
TRBJ2-5 | TRBV11-2 | CASSFNRGKETQYF
TRBJ2-1 | TRBV2 | CASSEYVADASNEQFF
TRBJ2-5 | TRBV7-6 | CASSFSSGGEETQYF
TRBJ2-1 | TRBV19 | CASSIAPGNGVYNEQFF
TRBJ1-6 | TRBV14 | CASSQVGYSPLHF
TRBJ2-2 | TRBV7-6 | CASSLAENTGELFF
TRBJ2-7 | TRBV5-1 | CASSHGRTMGLDYEQYF
TRBJ1-6 | TRBV9 | CASSVVETLGLNSPLHF
TRBJ2-1 | TRBV5-1 | CASSLADSYNEQFF
TRBJ2-3 | TRBV29-1 | CSVEGGDRSTDTQYF
TRBJ1-2 | TRBV7-6 | CASSLGPDRGYGYTF
TRBJ2-5 | TRBV18 | CASSPPAGAKETQYF